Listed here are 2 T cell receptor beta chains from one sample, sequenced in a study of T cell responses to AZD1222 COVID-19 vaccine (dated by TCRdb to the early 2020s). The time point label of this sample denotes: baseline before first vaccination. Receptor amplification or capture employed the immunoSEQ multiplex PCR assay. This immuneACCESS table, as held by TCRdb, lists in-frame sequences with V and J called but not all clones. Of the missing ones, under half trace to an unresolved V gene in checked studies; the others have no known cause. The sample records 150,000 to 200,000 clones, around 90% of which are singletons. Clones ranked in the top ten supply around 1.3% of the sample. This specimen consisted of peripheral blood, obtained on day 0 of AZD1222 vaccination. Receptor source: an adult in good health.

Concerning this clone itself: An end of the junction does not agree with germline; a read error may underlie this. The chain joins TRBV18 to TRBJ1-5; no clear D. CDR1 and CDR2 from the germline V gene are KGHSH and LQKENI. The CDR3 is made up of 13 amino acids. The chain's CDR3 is CASSPDHLQPRHF. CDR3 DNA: TGTGCCAGCTCACCAGACCATTTGCAGCCCCGGCATTTT.

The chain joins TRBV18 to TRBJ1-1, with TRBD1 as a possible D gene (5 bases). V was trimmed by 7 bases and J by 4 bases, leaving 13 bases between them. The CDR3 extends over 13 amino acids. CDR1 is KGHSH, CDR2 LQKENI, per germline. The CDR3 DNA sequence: TGTGCCAGCTTAAACCGGCAGGGCACTGAAGCTTTCTTT. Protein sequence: CASLNRQGTEAFF. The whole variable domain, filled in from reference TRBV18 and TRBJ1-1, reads NAGVMQNPRHLVRRRGQEARLRCSPMKGHSHVYWYRQLPEEGLKFMVYLQKENIIDESGMPKERFSAEFPKEGPSILRIQQVVRGDSAAYFCASLNRQGTEAFFGQGTRLTVV.